Listed here is a single T cell receptor beta chain. No cognate antigen has been identified for it. Within one base of it there is no much larger clone, and no base qualities were kept. This specimen belongs to a study of lymphopenia after photon versus proton radiotherapy (dated by TCRdb to about 2019). About the study as a whole: The immunological effects of photon versus proton radiation therapy were compared in patients with gastrointestinal tumors who developed high-grade lymphopenia. The roughly 18 patients in the cohort had gastrointestinal tumors, were treated with either photon or proton therapy, and subsequently developed lymphopenia. The goal of the study was to characterize the differences between the two radiation modalities in how they affect the immune system. What the work shows at the level of the full study, not this receptor alone: After the lymphocyte count nadir, photon-treated repertoires showed oligoclonal expansion, especially of CD8+ Temra cells, which drove the drop in diversity. The survival association was examined only in patients who died, and the authors described better survival with proton therapy as a possibility, not as a demonstrated result. Across the cohort, a larger post-nadir drop in TCR diversity was inversely correlated with overall survival time among patients who died. Relative stability during treatment was observed in proton-treated patients, whereas loss of naive T cells and TCR diversity and gain of effector/memory populations were observed in photon-treated patients.

The library was generated by the immunoSEQ multiplex PCR assay. T cell repertoires were profiled by deep sequencing of rearranged TCR beta loci, alongside multiparametric flow cytometry. In TCRdb, the immuneACCESS table is reduced to in-frame sequences with V and J assigned. These tables do not hold every clone; where another copy was compared, an unresolved V gene accounts for under half, and the others remain unexplained. In this sample the table shows under 65,000 clones, approximately 88% of which occur a single time. The ten largest clones take up around 2% of the sample. Via the germline V gene, CDR1 is SGHTA and CDR2 FQGNSA. From V the trimming removes 3 bases and from J it removes 5 bases, while the gene matches leave 15 bases of the junction unaccounted for. Its CDR3 holds 18 amino acids, cysteine through phenylalanine. The CDR3 DNA has 54 bases and is translated from base 1.

The sequence joins TRBV7-2 to TRBJ1-4; the central 7 bases match TRBD1. The sequenced sample was peripheral blood, obtained from a patient treated with proton-based radiotherapy. This clonotype was obtained from a man aged 55 to 70 with pancreatic cancer. The CDR3 sequence is CASSFDDRVGGENEKLFF. The DNA sequence reads TGTGCCAGCAGCTTCGACGACAGGGTGGGGGGAGAAAATGAAAAACTGTTTTTT.